The 2 T cell receptor beta chains below come from one sample, sequenced in a study of cytomegalovirus exposure and HLA in healthy donors. This PCR relied on a set of 60 Vbeta primers and 13 Jbeta primers. Clones were read by immunoSEQ multiplex PCR, and TCRdb kept only the in-frame ones, dropping some. The table lists around 100,000 clones, around 80% of them singletons, with around 1.2% in the top ten. What was sequenced was PBMCs. The receptor source for this set is a young woman in good health and CMV-seronegative.

The V gene is TRBV6-5, the J gene TRBJ2-5, with D maybe TRBD2 (5 bases). V was clipped by 5 bases and J by 5 bases, with 15 bases between them. CDR1 is MNHEY, CDR2 SVGAGI, per germline. The length of the CDR3 is 14 residues. The chain's CDR3 is CASSTTSFVETQYF. The CDR3 DNA follows: TGTGCCAGCAGTACCACTAGTTTTGTGGAGACCCAGTACTTC.

The V call is TRBV10-2, the J call TRBJ1-1; D is uncertain. The germline gives CDR1 WSHSY, CDR2 SAAADI. The germline V and J ends were trimmed by 4 bases and 1 base, with 7 bases remaining between them. CDR3 size: 13 residues. The CDR3 loop reads CASSGRGNTEAFF. DNA of the CDR3: TGCGCCAGCAGTGGACGGGGGAACACTGAAGCTTTCTTT.